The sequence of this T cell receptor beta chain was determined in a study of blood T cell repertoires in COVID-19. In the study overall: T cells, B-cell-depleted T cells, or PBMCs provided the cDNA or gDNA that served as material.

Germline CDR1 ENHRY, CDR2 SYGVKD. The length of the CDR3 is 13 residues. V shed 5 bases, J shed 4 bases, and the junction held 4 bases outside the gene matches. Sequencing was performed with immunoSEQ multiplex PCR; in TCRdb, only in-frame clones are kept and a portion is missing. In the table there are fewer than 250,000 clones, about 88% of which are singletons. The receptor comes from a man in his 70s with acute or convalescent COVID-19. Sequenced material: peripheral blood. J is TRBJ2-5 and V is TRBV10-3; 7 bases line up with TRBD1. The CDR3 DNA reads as TGTGCCATCAGTACCGGGACAGCAGAGACCCAGTACTTC. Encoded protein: CAISTGTAETQYF.